A single sample is the source of the 5 T cell receptor beta chains below, sequenced in a study of blood T cells in healthy people across ages. Primed by a sample-barcoded 5' primer and a J-beta primer mix, a second PCR proceeded for about 6 to 12 cycles. TCRdb itself ran the 5' RACE reads through MiXCR, one entry per CDR3 protein. The table has fewer than 1,200,000 distinct CDR3 sequences, about 25% seen once; the top ten hold around 0.75%. The same sample was also studied in work on T cells of mothers and their children.

Sequenced material: blood. The receptors shown here come from a girl aged 2 to 10 in good health.

This clonotype was recorded many times. V is TRBV29-1 and J is TRBJ2-7; 10 bases match TRBD1. CDR3 size: 12 residues. From germline, CDR1 is SQVTM and CDR2 ANQGSEA. V shed 6 bases and J 2 bases; nucleotides not matched to a gene: 1. CDR3 sequence reads: CSVGTGAYEQYF. CDR3 bases: TGCAGCGTGGGGACAGGGGCCTACGAGCAGTACTTC.

Only a few counts were recorded for this clonotype. The chain's CDR3 is CASSPSEQGDIQYF. CDR3 nucleotide sequence: TGTGCCAGCAGTCCATCGGAACAGGGGGACATTCAGTACTTC. The chain recombines TRBV25-1 with TRBJ2-4, with 8 positions matching TRBD1. Germline trimming cut 5 bases from V and 8 bases from J; bases unmatched to any gene: 8. The CDR3 runs 14 residues. In germline, CDR1 is MGHDK, CDR2 SYGVNS.

The chain is built from TRBV20-1 and TRBJ1-2; D gene uncertain. CDR1 is DFQATT and CDR2 is SNEGSKA in the germline V gene (reference sequence). V lost 4 bases to trimming and J lost 5 bases, with 5 bases between them. The CDR3 is 10 amino acids. The CDR3 protein is CSATMYGYTF. CDR3 nucleotides: TGCAGTGCTACTATGTATGGCTACACCTTC.

The chain is built from TRBV6-1 and TRBJ2-5; D possibly matches TRBD1 or TRBD2 (6 bases each). Trimming pared 2 bases from V and 2 bases from J, leaving 12 bases between. Germline CDR1 and CDR2: MNHNS and SASEGT. This CDR3 contains 15 residues. Written as DNA, the CDR3 is TGTGCCAGCAGTGAACAGGGGAGGAAGCAAGAGACCCAGTACTTC. It codes for CASSEQGRKQETQYF.

The chain is built from TRBV7-2 and TRBJ2-5; possibly TRBD1 for D (5 bases). The assigned J gene may be wrong: the sequence end matches TRBJ2-1 better. The V gene's germline CDR1 is SGHTA and CDR2 FQGNSA. The CDR3 consists of 16 residues. CDR3 nucleotides: TGTGCCAGCAGCTTAGGGGGCGCGGCGAGTCAGGATGAGCAGTTCTTC. Translated: CASSLGGAASQDEQFF.